These 28 T cell receptor beta chains share one sample of origin, sequenced in a study of human thymus T cells. Thymic tissue was derived from resections collected during corrective heart surgery. Clones were read by immunoSEQ multiplex PCR, and TCRdb kept only the in-frame ones, dropping some. Here the sample spans approximately 70,000 clones, 85% to 95% being singletons. Sequencing was done on a sample of thymus tissue. The receptors stem from a girl under three years old with a congenital heart defect but otherwise immunologically healthy.

The chain has TRBV7-8 and TRBJ2-1; D may be TRBD2 (6 bases). Germline CDR1 reads SGHVS; CDR2 reads FQNEAQ. V was clipped by 2 bases and J by 3 bases, with 17 bases between them. The CDR3 covers 17 residues. The CDR3 bases are TGTGCCAGCAGCTTACATCCCTTTGGGGGGTGCTACAATGAGCAGTTCTTC. Translating gives CASSLHPFGGCYNEQFF.

The chain is built from TRBV5-4 and TRBJ1-1, with D unresolved. This CDR3 is 14 amino acids long. The V end was cut by 2 bases, the J end by 1 base, with 9 bases between. Germline loops: CDR1 SGHNT, CDR2 YYREEE (reference sequence). The CDR3 nucleotides are TGTGCCAGCAGCTTCCGGGCCTCGAACACTGAAGCTTTCTTT. Residues: CASSFRASNTEAFF.

With regard to this clone: The sample has other DNA sequences that encode this CDR3 too. The chain employs TRBV18 and TRBJ1-2, with a possible D match to TRBD1 (5 bases). This CDR3 region has 13 residues. V lost 3 bases and J 4 bases, leaving 9 bases between the germline ends. Germline V CDR1 and CDR2: KGHSH, LQKENI. CDR3 sequence (DNA): TGTGCCAGCTCACCGCAGGGAGGCTATGGCTACACCTTC. Encoded protein: CASSPQGGYGYTF.

The genes are TRBV28 and TRBJ1-5; a possible D gene is TRBD1 (6 bases). CDR1 is MDHEN, CDR2 SYDVKM, per germline. This CDR3 is built from 16 residues. The V end was cut by 1 base, the J end by 5 bases, with 15 bases between. CDR3: CASSLSRQPGDQPQHF. In nucleotides, the CDR3 is TGTGCCAGCAGTTTATCTAGACAGCCAGGGGATCAGCCCCAGCATTTT.

This clone was seen only once. This rearrangement joins TRBV25-1 to TRBJ1-1; 10 positions match TRBD1. Losses at the gene ends were 6 bases for V and 1 base for J; bases not matched to a gene: 11. Per the germline V gene, CDR1 is MGHDK and CDR2 is SYGVNS. The length of the CDR3 is 17 residues. CDR3 nucleotide sequence: TGTGCCAGCAGCCGCGAGGGACAGGGGTCGTCGAACACTGAAGCTTTCTTT. It yields the protein CASSREGQGSSNTEAFF. Full variable domain (rest looked up from reference TRBV25-1 and TRBJ1-1): EADIYQTPRYLVIGTGKKITLECSQTMGHDKMYWYQQDPGMELHLIHYSYGVNSTEKGDLSSESTVSRIRTEHFPLTLESARPSHTSQYLCASSREGQGSSNTEAFFGQGTRLTVV.

The chain carries TRBV7-2 and TRBJ2-1; TRBD2 aligns across 8 bases. Trimming took 1 base from V and 4 from J; bases not matched to a gene: 6. There are 16 residues in the CDR3. CDR1 and CDR2 from the germline V gene are SGHTA and FQGNSA. As DNA, the CDR3 is TGTGCCAGCAGCTTAGAACTAGCGGCGAAATACAATGAGCAGTTCTTC. It is translated as CASSLELAAKYNEQFF.

This chain connects TRBV30 to TRBJ2-1, with 13 bases that match TRBD2. The J segment lost 3 bases and the V segment lost 3 bases, leaving 2 bases of the junction unmatched. The CDR3 is 15 amino acids. Germline V lookup: CDR1 GTSNPN, CDR2 SVGIG (reference sequence). CDR3 nucleotide sequence: TGTGCCTGGAGAAGGACTAGCGGGAGCTACAATGAGCAGTTCTTC. The encoded protein is CAWRRTSGSYNEQFF. Full variable domain (remainder filled in from reference TRBV30 and TRBJ2-1): SQTIHQWPATLVQPVGSPLSLECTVEGTSNPNLYWYRQAAGRGLQLLFYSVGIGQISSEVPQNLSASRPQDRQFILSSKKLLLSDSGFYLCAWRRTSGSYNEQFFGPGTRLTVL.

V is TRBV5-4 and J is TRBJ2-7; TRBD2 is a possible D gene (5 bases). The CDR3 contains 15 residues. Trimming cost V 0 bases and J 6 bases, with 16 bases left between them. Germline lookup yields CDR1 SGHNT and CDR2 YYREEE (reference sequence). Here the CDR3 reads CASSLAVVGEGEQYF. The DNA for the CDR3 is TGTGCCAGCAGCTTGGCTGTAGTGGGAGAAGGCGAGCAGTACTTC.

J is TRBJ1-2 and V is TRBV15, with a possible D match to TRBD1 (6 bases). The length of the CDR3 is 14 residues. Germline CDR1 and CDR2: LNHNV and YYDKDF (reference sequence). Deletions cut 5 bases from V and 8 bases from J, with 18 bases between. CDR3 in amino acids: CATSPDRLKRGYTF. The CDR3 coding sequence is TGTGCCACCAGCCCCGACAGGTTAAAGAGGGGCTACACCTTC.

CDR3 DNA sequence: TGTGCCAGCACCTACCCGGGGGAGACAGGGGAGCAGTACTTC. Encoded protein: CASTYPGETGEQYF. This chain joins TRBV6-1 and TRBJ2-7, with a tentative D call TRBD1 (7 bases). Looked up from germline, CDR1 is MNHNS and CDR2 is SASEGT. V lost 7 bases and J 7 bases, leaving 20 bases between the germline ends. The CDR3 loop spans 14 amino acids.

The chain's CDR3 is CASSPVGPIDNEQFF. The CDR3 DNA sequence: TGTGCCAGCAGCCCCGTAGGGCCGATCGACAATGAGCAGTTCTTC. The chain couples TRBV4-2 to TRBJ2-1; unclear D gene. With 4 bases removed from V and 5 bases from J, the gap between germline ends came to 15 bases. Germline CDR1 is LGHNA and CDR2 is YNFKEQ. The CDR3 length is 15 residues.

This clone was seen once. This chain uses TRBV11-2 with TRBJ1-1; D might be TRBD1 (6 bases). Germline V gene sequence: CDR1 SGHAT, CDR2 FQNNGV. Trimming shortened V by 5 bases and J by 4 bases, and 17 bases separated the two germline ends. The CDR3 has 15 residues. CDR3 protein: CASSLGGPRLTEAFF. CDR3 nucleotides: TGTGCCAGCAGCCTAGGGGGGCCTCGGCTCACTGAAGCTTTCTTT.

This clone is a singleton in its sample. V and J are TRBV7-2 and TRBJ2-7; 8 positions match TRBD1. The CDR3 is 16 amino acids. V lost 1 base, J lost 3 bases, and 8 bases stayed unmatched. Germline V lookup: CDR1 SGHTA, CDR2 FQGNSA. The CDR3 reads CASSLVRQGAYYEQYF. The DNA for the CDR3 is TGTGCCAGCAGCTTAGTTCGGCAGGGGGCATACTACGAGCAGTACTTC.

This chain uses TRBV7-8 with TRBJ2-7; 9 positions agree with TRBD1. Losses at the gene ends were 3 bases for V and 4 bases for J; bases not matched to a gene: 4. Germline CDR1 SGHVS, CDR2 FQNEAQ. The CDR3 length is 14 residues. DNA of the CDR3: TGTGCCAGCAGCTTCGGGACAGGGCAATACGAGCAGTACTTC. Protein product: CASSFGTGQYEQYF.

The chain employs TRBV4-1 and TRBJ2-7; perhaps TRBD1 as D (5 bases). Germline CDR1 is MGHRA and CDR2 is YSYEKL. V lost 6 bases and J lost 3, with 15 bases in between. CDR3 length equals 14 residues. CDR3 coding DNA: TGCGCCAGCAGGCCGACAGTTGTTAACTACGAGCAGTACTTC. Amino acids: CASRPTVVNYEQYF.

V is TRBV14 and J is TRBJ2-5; either TRBD1 or TRBD2 may supply D (5 bases each). This CDR3 is built from 16 residues. The germline V gene encodes CDR1 SGHDN and CDR2 FVKESK. Trimming left V 0 bases short and J 2 bases short, with 13 bases between. The CDR3 DNA reads TGTGCCAGCAGCCAAGACCCCGGGACGGCACAAGAGACCCAGTACTTC. It yields the protein CASSQDPGTAQETQYF.

In the case of this clone: The junction and the germline gene differ at one end; a read error may be behind it. This rearrangement joins TRBV12-5 to TRBJ1-1, with a weak D call TRBD1 (6 bases). There are 15 residues in the CDR3. Per germline, CDR1 LGHNT and CDR2 FRNRAP. This chain's CDR3 is CASGSQGSRNSEAFF. For the CDR3, the DNA is TGTGCTAGTGGTTCACAGGGTTCCCGTAACAGTGAAGCTTTCTTT.

The chain recombines TRBV27 with TRBJ2-1, with D possibly matching TRBD1 (6 bases). Germline V gives CDR1 MNHEY, CDR2 SMNVEV (reference sequence). The V gene lost 4 bases and the J gene lost 7 bases, with 14 bases spanning the gap. The CDR3 totals 14 residues. CDR3 sequence (DNA): TGTGCCAGCAGTTCCCCCAGGGGAGAGAATGAGCAGTTCTTC. As protein: CASSSPRGENEQFF.

The V gene is TRBV20-1, the J gene TRBJ2-5; no definite D call. V lost 6 bases, J lost 2 bases, and 7 bases lay in between. Germline-derived CDR1 and CDR2 are DFQATT and SNEGSKA (reference sequence). CDR3 length: 11 residues. Here the CDR3 DNA reads TGCAGTGCAAACACTCAAGAGACCCAGTACTTC. Protein: CSANTQETQYF.

This clone was counted a single time. The chain combines TRBV4-2 with TRBJ2-3; 9 bases agree with TRBD2. This CDR3 contains 22 residues. Germline V gene data show CDR1 as LGHNA and CDR2 as YNFKEQ. The ends lost 4 bases at V and 2 bases at J; junction bases unmatched: 25. As DNA, the CDR3 is TGTGCCAGCAGCCCGAGAAGGCGGGAGGGCTTCGAAGTCCTTGGGTCCACAGATACGCAGTATTTT. Protein sequence: CASSPRRREGFEVLGSTDTQYF.

The chain is built from TRBV7-6 and TRBJ2-1; the D is unclear. CDR1 and CDR2 (germline): SGHVS, FNYEAQ. The CDR3 covers 15 residues. Trimming removed 1 base from V and 9 bases from J, with 16 bases in between. The DNA for the CDR3 is TGTGCCAGCAGCTTAGAGCCCGCCTCACCGAGTGAGCAGTTCTTC. As protein: CASSLEPASPSEQFF.

This chain uses TRBV18 with TRBJ2-1; perhaps TRBD2 as D (5 bases). The CDR3 length is 13 residues. V shed 2 bases and J shed 7 bases, with 9 bases lying between them. The germline V gene has CDR1 KGHSH and CDR2 LQKENI. This CDR3 is CASSPGRLNEQFF. CDR3 sequence (DNA): TGTGCCAGCTCACCAGGGAGATTGAATGAGCAGTTCTTC.

The V gene is TRBV4-3, the J gene TRBJ1-3, with 7 bases aligning to TRBD1. V dropped 0 bases and J dropped 0; count of bases not matched to a gene: 11. There are 19 residues in the CDR3. The V gene's germline CDR1 is LGHNA and CDR2 YSLEER. The CDR3 nucleotides are TGCGCCAGCAGCCAAGAGGGTCCGGACAGGCGAATCTCTGGAAACACCATATATTTT. Encoded protein: CASSQEGPDRRISGNTIYF.

The V call is TRBV5-1, the J call TRBJ2-1; D remains ambiguous. CDR3 size: 14 residues. Trimming stripped 0 bases from V and 0 bases from J, with 4 bases between. CDR1 and CDR2 from the germline V gene are SGHRS and YFSETQ. CDR3 sequence (DNA): TGCGCCAGCAGCTTGGTAGGCTCCTACAATGAGCAGTTCTTC. Protein product: CASSLVGSYNEQFF.

The V call is TRBV4-2, the J call TRBJ1-5; 9 bases map to TRBD1. The CDR3 covers 15 residues. The V segment lost 3 bases and the J segment 6 bases; nucleotides outside the gene matches: 6. CDR1 is LGHNA, CDR2 YNFKEQ, per germline. CDR3 nucleotides: TGTGCCAGCAGCCACGAACAGGGGGCGGGTCAGCCCCAGCATTTT. Its translation: CASSHEQGAGQPQHF.

The chain recombines TRBV6-1 with TRBJ2-1, with TRBD2 matching over 15 bases. Germline-derived CDR1 and CDR2 are MNHNS and SASEGT. V gave up 6 bases and J gave up 4 bases; unmatched junction bases: 1. The CDR3 is made up of 15 amino acids. The CDR3 spells CASRGLAGGYNEQFF. The CDR3 DNA reads as TGTGCCAGCAGGGGACTAGCGGGAGGTTACAATGAGCAGTTCTTC.

This chain links TRBV28 with TRBJ2-3, with a weak D call TRBD1 (5 bases). V lost 3 bases to trimming and J lost 4 bases, with 20 bases between them. The germline V gene has CDR1 MDHEN and CDR2 SYDVKM. CDR3 length equals 17 residues. The CDR3 sequence is CASSFGVRDRIADTQYF. The DNA of the CDR3 is TGTGCCAGCAGTTTTGGTGTCAGGGATAGGATCGCAGATACGCAGTATTTT.

The chain links TRBV5-8 to TRBJ2-1; D is perhaps TRBD1 or TRBD2 (5 bases each). The CDR3 consists of 16 residues. Between the trimmed V and J ends, which lost 0 bases and 8 bases, there was a span of 18 bases. Germline-derived CDR1 and CDR2 are SGHTS and YDEGEE. The CDR3 loop is CASSLVKGPIRDEQFF. DNA for the CDR3: TGTGCCAGCAGCTTGGTAAAGGGACCCATAAGGGATGAGCAGTTCTTC.